Shown below are 14 T cell receptor beta chains from a single sample sequenced in a study of cytomegalovirus exposure and HLA in healthy donors. PCR amplification relied on 60 Vbeta primers (plus 13 Jbeta primers). Using immunoSEQ multiplex PCR, the repertoire was profiled, and TCRdb retains in-frame clones only, with some absent. The profile shows 90,000 to 100,000 clones, around 68% of them singletons. Input material: PBMCs. All receptors come from a female donor in good health and CMV-seronegative.

This chain joins TRBV2 and TRBJ2-7; 10 nucleotides line up with TRBD1. Germline CDR1 SNHLY, CDR2 FYNNEI. Trimming took 4 bases from V and 4 from J; bases not matched to a gene: 4. This CDR3 has 14 residues. The CDR3 is CASSGQGALYEQYF. DNA for the CDR3: TGTGCCAGCAGTGGACAGGGGGCTCTGTACGAGCAGTACTTC.

The rearrangement uses TRBV6-6 and TRBJ2-5; tentatively, D is TRBD1 (8 bases). The CDR3 is made up of 13 amino acids. Germline V gene lookup returns CDR1 MNHNY and CDR2 SVGAGI (reference sequence). V was trimmed by 4 bases and J by 5 bases, leaving 11 bases between them. The CDR3 DNA follows: TGTGCCAGCAGTTCACAGGGGGGGGAGACCCAGTACTTC. Protein: CASSSQGGETQYF.

A few counts support this clone. This chain connects TRBV28 to TRBJ1-4; maybe TRBD1 (5 bases). The germline V gene has CDR1 MDHEN and CDR2 SYDVKM. The CDR3 consists of 15 residues. V was clipped by 4 bases and J by 3 bases, with 12 bases between them. The CDR3 DNA is TGTGCCAGCAGTTCATCAGGGTTGGCTAATGAAAAACTGTTTTTT. Translation gives CASSSSGLANEKLFF. Filled out from reference TRBV28 and TRBJ1-4, the complete variable domain reads DVKVTQSSRYLVKRTGEKVFLECVQDMDHENMFWYRQDPGLGLRLIYFSYDVKMKEKGDIPEGYSVSREKKERFSLILESASTNQTSMYLCASSSSGLANEKLFFGSGTQLSVL.

V and J are TRBV20-1 and TRBJ2-7; D gene unclear. CDR3 length equals 11 residues. CDR1 DFQATT and CDR2 SNEGSKA come from the germline V gene (reference sequence). Trimming cost V 6 bases and J 2 bases, with 8 bases left between them. As DNA, the CDR3 is TGCAGTGCCGCAAACACCTACGAGCAGTACTTC. This translates into CSAANTYEQYF.

This clone came up a few times. CDR3 amino acids: CAWNPGTDEQYF. The CDR3 nucleotides are TGTGCCTGGAACCCAGGGACAGACGAGCAGTACTTC. The chain combines TRBV30 with TRBJ2-7; 7 nucleotides align to TRBD1. Looked up from germline, CDR1 is GTSNPN and CDR2 is SVGIG (reference sequence). The CDR3 totals 12 residues. Germline trimming cut 4 bases from V and 5 bases from J; bases unmatched to any gene: 5.

V and J are TRBV2 and TRBJ2-1, with 10 bases aligning to TRBD2. The CDR3 length is 16 residues. Looked up from germline, CDR1 is SNHLY and CDR2 is FYNNEI. V trimming: 2 bases; J trimming: 4 bases; junction bases outside the gene matches: 5. For the CDR3, the DNA is TGTGCCAGCAGTGAATGGACTAGCGGCCTTTACAATGAGCAGTTCTTC. It is translated as CASSEWTSGLYNEQFF.

This clone has just a few counts. J is TRBJ1-1 and V is TRBV25-1, with unresolved D. Trimming cost V 6 bases and J 0 bases, with 8 bases left between them. The CDR3 is made up of 13 amino acids. The V gene's germline CDR1 is MGHDK and CDR2 SYGVNS. This CDR3 is CASSKNMNTEAFF. CDR3 bases: TGTGCCAGCAGCAAAAACATGAACACTGAAGCTTTCTTT.

The CDR3 DNA follows: TGTGCCAGCAGCTTGGGGCCCGACAGAGTCAATCAGCCCCAGCATTTT. Protein sequence: CASSLGPDRVNQPQHF. J is TRBJ1-5 and V is TRBV7-9; tentatively, D is TRBD1 (5 bases). The CDR3 runs to 16 residues. V lost 3 bases and J lost 3, with 15 bases in between. The germline gives CDR1 SEHNR, CDR2 FQNEAQ (reference sequence).

This chain uses TRBV7-3 with TRBJ2-3, with D perhaps matching TRBD2 (6 bases). The CDR3 consists of 15 residues. Germline CDR1 reads SGHTA; CDR2 reads FQGTGA. Trimming removed 5 bases from V and 0 bases from J, with 12 bases in between. The CDR3 is CASSQGAGSTDTQYF. The CDR3 region has the DNA TGTGCCAGCAGCCAAGGGGCGGGGAGCACAGATACGCAGTATTTT.

This rearrangement joins TRBV28 to TRBJ2-2; 9 nucleotides align to TRBD1. J gave up 3 bases and V 5 bases, and 4 bases lay outside the gene matches. The CDR3 is 15 residues long. Germline-derived CDR1 and CDR2 are MDHEN and SYDVKM. The chain's CDR3 is CASSPGDRDTGELFF. In nucleotides, the CDR3 is TGTGCCAGCAGTCCCGGGGACAGGGACACCGGGGAGCTGTTTTTT.

The rearrangement joins TRBV10-3 to TRBJ2-1, with 12 bases matching TRBD2. The CDR3 sequence is 16 residues long. Germline values: CDR1 ENHRY, CDR2 SYGVKD. J gave up 10 bases and V 0 bases, and 7 bases lay outside the gene matches. CDR3 residues: CAISESLAGGPGEQFF. In nucleotides, the CDR3 is TGTGCCATCAGTGAGTCCCTAGCGGGGGGGCCCGGGGAGCAGTTCTTC.

The chain is built from TRBV4-1 and TRBJ1-2; 7 bases agree with TRBD1. The V gene's germline CDR1 is MGHRA and CDR2 YSYEKL. The length of the CDR3 is 15 residues. Losses at the gene ends were 5 bases for V and 3 bases for J; bases not matched to a gene: 9. CDR3 in amino acids: CASSTVQGPYYGYTF. DNA of the CDR3: TGCGCCAGCAGCACAGTACAGGGGCCGTACTATGGCTACACCTTC.

V gene TRBV4-2 combines with J gene TRBJ1-1, with 7 bases aligning to TRBD1. This CDR3 region has 15 residues. Germline-derived CDR1 and CDR2 are LGHNA and YNFKEQ. V lost 1 base and J lost 2; bases outside the gene matches: 4. CDR3 DNA: TGTGCCAGCAGCCAAGTTCAGGGGGGAAACACTGAAGCTTTCTTT. This translates into CASSQVQGGNTEAFF.

This clone was recorded only once. The V and J genes are TRBV28 and TRBJ2-5, with TRBD2 matching 11 bases. The germline V gene has CDR1 MDHEN and CDR2 SYDVKM. This CDR3 has 16 residues. V was pared by 2 bases and J by 6 bases, with 8 bases of the junction left unmatched. The CDR3 reads CASSLETSGSGKTQYF. CDR3 DNA sequence: TGTGCCAGCAGTTTAGAAACTAGCGGGAGCGGGAAGACCCAGTACTTC. Based on the CDR3 plus reference TRBV28 and TRBJ2-5, the full variable domain is DVKVTQSSRYLVKRTGEKVFLECVQDMDHENMFWYRQDPGLGLRLIYFSYDVKMKEKGDIPEGYSVSREKKERFSLILESASTNQTSMYLCASSLETSGSGKTQYFGPGTRLLVL.